This is a list of T cell receptor beta chains from one sample in a study of cytomegalovirus exposure and HLA in healthy donors. Sequencing used immunoSEQ multiplex PCR; TCRdb keeps in-frame clones, though not all of them. The sample records approximately 270,000 clones, 86% being singletons. Sequenced material: PBMCs. Receptors were obtained from a woman aged 18-29 years in good health and CMV-seronegative. Both conserved end residues are trimmed from each CDR3. Each record gives: J gene, V gene, CDR3 length, D gene, clone size, CDR3 protein. The D gene is left open where the match is weak. Size is omitted from some rows. Given values are once, few, many or a class for expanded clones.

J: TRBJ1-4
V: TRBV13
length: 11
D: .
size: .
CDR3: ASSPEGGPHIF

J: TRBJ2-3
V: TRBV6-5
length: 12
D: .
size: .
CDR3: ASTQGHATDTQY

J: TRBJ1-4
V: TRBV28
length: 14
D: .
size: .
CDR3: ASTRRGTFTNEKLF

J: TRBJ2-5
V: TRBV28
length: 13
D: TRBD2
size: .
CDR3: ASSSSSGSRETQY

J: TRBJ1-6
V: TRBV5-4
length: 10
D: .
size: few
CDR3: ASSPGPSPLH

J: TRBJ2-1
V: TRBV6-7
length: 13
D: .
size: .
CDR3: ASSFRAASYNEQF

J: TRBJ1-5
V: TRBV28
length: 12
D: .
size: .
CDR3: ASSLLQGKRPQH

J: TRBJ2-1
V: TRBV5-1
length: 17
D: TRBD2
size: .
CDR3: ASSLVWLAGDISYNEQF

J: TRBJ1-6
V: TRBV6-5
length: 11
D: .
size: .
CDR3: ASSAGGWPPLH

J: TRBJ1-4
V: TRBV2
length: 10
D: TRBD1
size: once
CDR3: ASRRQGEKLF

J: TRBJ1-1
V: TRBV18
length: 13
D: TRBD1
size: .
CDR3: ASSPQGAVNTEAF

J: TRBJ1-5
V: TRBV5-4
length: 12
D: .
size: once
CDR3: ASSIDSAPQPQH

J: TRBJ1-5
V: TRBV10-3
length: 13
D: TRBD1
size: .
CDR3: AIRAQGSGNQPQH

J: TRBJ2-7
V: TRBV27
length: 12
D: .
size: .
CDR3: ASSFNREPYEQY

J: TRBJ2-7
V: TRBV6-1
length: 14
D: TRBD1
size: .
CDR3: ASSEQGTETYYEQY

J: TRBJ2-7
V: TRBV9
length: 12
D: TRBD1
size: .
CDR3: ASSVVDRTYEQY

J: TRBJ2-3
V: TRBV7-8
length: 12
D: .
size: .
CDR3: ASSFYRVADTQY

J: TRBJ2-5
V: TRBV7-9
length: 13
D: TRBD1
size: .
CDR3: ASSMGQTLGETQY

J: TRBJ1-5
V: TRBV5-6
length: 15
D: .
size: once
CDR3: ASSLAEAGAPNQPQH

J: TRBJ1-1
V: TRBV5-1
length: 12
D: .
size: .
CDR3: ASSLDRPNTEAF

J: TRBJ2-7
V: TRBV28
length: 12
D: .
size: .
CDR3: ASSFPRGIDEQY

J: TRBJ2-7
V: TRBV7-2
length: 15
D: TRBD2
size: .
CDR3: ASSLWTRASGGYEQY

J: TRBJ1-1
V: TRBV19
length: 16
D: TRBD1
size: .
CDR3: ASSLGQGGSLENTEAF

J: TRBJ2-7
V: TRBV7-9
length: 11
D: .
size: once
CDR3: ASSFLGGYEQY

J: TRBJ1-4
V: TRBV30
length: 14
D: TRBD1
size: once
CDR3: ACQTPQGAGGEKLF

J: TRBJ2-6
V: TRBV30
length: 13
D: .
size: few
CDR3: AWTRGTDGANVLT

J: TRBJ2-7
V: TRBV5-6
length: 14
D: TRBD2
size: .
CDR3: ASSLAETSGFYEQY

J: TRBJ1-4
V: TRBV9
length: 12
D: TRBD1
size: .
CDR3: ASSANRGNEKLF

J: TRBJ2-5
V: TRBV29-1
length: 11
D: .
size: .
CDR3: SALRRAQETQY

J: TRBJ1-2
V: TRBV6-5
length: 11
D: .
size: once
CDR3: ASSSPGNYGYT

J: TRBJ2-6
V: TRBV29-1
length: 12
D: .
size: .
CDR3: SGLDGSGANVLT

J: TRBJ1-2
V: TRBV27
length: 12
D: TRBD1
size: .
CDR3: ASSLLGTANGYT

J: TRBJ1-2
V: TRBV5-1
length: 12
D: .
size: .
CDR3: ASSLGGQNYGYT

J: TRBJ1-2
V: TRBV9
length: 13
D: TRBD1
size: .
CDR3: ASSPQAQGVYGYT

J: TRBJ1-2
V: TRBV28
length: 10
D: .
size: .
CDR3: ATTRDNYGYT

J: TRBJ1-2
V: TRBV11-1
length: 11
D: .
size: .
CDR3: ASSFTGNDGYT

J: TRBJ2-1
V: TRBV27
length: 13
D: TRBD2
size: .
CDR3: ASSLTSGGAHEQF

J: TRBJ1-5
V: TRBV6-5
length: 12
D: .
size: once
CDR3: ASSQRDSNQPQH

J: TRBJ2-5
V: TRBV19
length: 14
D: TRBD2
size: .
CDR3: ASSSNLREGRETQY

J: TRBJ2-3
V: TRBV19
length: 14
D: TRBD2
size: few
CDR3: ASSQKLAGGADTQY

J: TRBJ2-7
V: TRBV7-9
length: 14
D: TRBD1
size: .
CDR3: ASSFRTGVGTYEQY

J: TRBJ1-5
V: TRBV6-6
length: 14
D: .
size: .
CDR3: ASSYSPQTKNQPQH

J: TRBJ2-7
V: TRBV5-6
length: 14
D: .
size: .
CDR3: ASSLRGDRLSYEQY

J: TRBJ2-1
V: TRBV11-3
length: 17
D: .
size: .
CDR3: ASSYRGGIRQSSYNEQF

J: TRBJ2-7
V: TRBV6-4
length: 13
D: .
size: .
CDR3: ASSEFTGSNYEQY

J: TRBJ2-7
V: TRBV27
length: 12
D: .
size: once
CDR3: ASSSYQASYEQY

J: TRBJ2-7
V: TRBV5-1
length: 12
D: .
size: .
CDR3: ASSLGRVRDEQY

J: TRBJ2-6
V: TRBV25-1
length: 11
D: .
size: once
CDR3: ASSVTVANVLT

J: TRBJ2-7
V: TRBV4-1
length: 13
D: .
size: .
CDR3: ASSQGGAMAYEQY

J: TRBJ1-2
V: TRBV7-9
length: 14
D: TRBD1
size: .
CDR3: ASSLARLGQGDGYT

J: TRBJ2-7
V: TRBV11-3
length: 11
D: TRBD1
size: .
CDR3: ASSPLSGGKQY

J: TRBJ1-2
V: TRBV6-1
length: 13
D: TRBD1
size: few
CDR3: ASSEGTGGKYGYT

J: TRBJ1-1
V: TRBV7-6
length: 13
D: .
size: .
CDR3: ASRPKRDYNTEAF

J: TRBJ1-2
V: TRBV28
length: 11
D: .
size: .
CDR3: ASSSLGSYGYT

J: TRBJ1-5
V: TRBV6-5
length: 12
D: .
size: .
CDR3: ASSYSGVDQPQH